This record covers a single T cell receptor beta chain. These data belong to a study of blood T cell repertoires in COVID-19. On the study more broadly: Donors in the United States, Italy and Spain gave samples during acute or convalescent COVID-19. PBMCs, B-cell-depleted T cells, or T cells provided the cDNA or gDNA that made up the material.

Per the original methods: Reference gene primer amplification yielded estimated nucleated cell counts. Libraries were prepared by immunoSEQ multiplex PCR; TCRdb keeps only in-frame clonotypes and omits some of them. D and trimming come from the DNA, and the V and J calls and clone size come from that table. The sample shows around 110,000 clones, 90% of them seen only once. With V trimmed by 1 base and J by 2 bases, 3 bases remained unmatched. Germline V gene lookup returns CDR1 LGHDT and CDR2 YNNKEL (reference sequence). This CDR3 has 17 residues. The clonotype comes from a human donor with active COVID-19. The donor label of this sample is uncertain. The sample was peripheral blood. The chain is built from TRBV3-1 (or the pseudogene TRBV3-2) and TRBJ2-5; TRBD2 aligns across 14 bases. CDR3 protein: CASSQGLAGGPQETQYF. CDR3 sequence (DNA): TGTGCCAGCAGCCAAGGACTAGCGGGGGGGCCGCAAGAGACCCAGTACTTC.